What follows is one T cell receptor beta chain and its context. This clone was seen more than once but under ten times. The antigen this receptor binds is unknown. Base quality data are lacking; no much larger clone is found one base away. This sample stems from a study of cytomegalovirus exposure and HLA in healthy donors (dated by TCRdb to 2015 to 2018). Regarding the research as a whole: An earlier analysis of approximately 550 of the donors reported approximately 300 Gb of sequence data and roughly 100 million unique TCR beta sequences from about 180 million T cells. About 300 gigabases of sequencing data and 78 million or so unique TCR sequences were included in an early release covering roughly 700 HLA-typed donors. Among the roughly 390 genotyped donors, approximately 81% belonged to the genetic ancestry cluster associated with self-reported Caucasian donors. The study was designed to test whether signatures of past pathogen exposure could be identified by cataloging public T cell receptors. The T cell repertoires of 550 to 850 subjects were profiled by immunosequencing and related to cytomegalovirus serostatus. Besides the first cohort of roughly 660 subjects, a separate validation cohort made up of over 100 different subjects was used. High-throughput TCR immunosequencing, statistical association of individual TCRs with disease status, and machine learning were combined to predict cytomegalovirus infection status. A later analysis re-examined previously published TCR beta repertoires from more than 600 donors and added high-resolution HLA genotyping to investigate patterns of TCR occurrence. Rather than using new phenotypic data, the later analysis identified candidate immune exposures from TCR beta sequences and from how often those sequences occurred across donors. An earlier analysis of some 500 of the donors applied high-throughput TCR beta sequencing to assess whether each TCR beta V gene segment acted as functional or pseudogenic. Alongside the repertoire data, information on donor age, sex, ethnicity and CMV serostatus was compiled. A later genetic analysis took genome-wide SNP genotypes for about 65% of the 666 donors and used that subset as a discovery cohort. Every repertoire in the discovery cohort had been generated on one and the same sequencing platform. HLA typing covered class I and class II loci at four-digit resolution. Typing coverage varied by locus: about 620-640 donors for A, B, C, DRB1 and DQB1; roughly 510 for DQA1; around 610 for DPA1; some 470 for DPB1. A handful of DR-DQ haplotypes were handled as single units for association and clustering because linkage in the cohort was strong. Across 398 genotyped donors of the cohort, an average of roughly 250,000 unique TCR beta nucleotide sequences per donor were sequenced, and 15% to 20% of those sequences were non-productive.

Here is what the overall study found, with its caveats: Some IMGT-functional V segments, including TRBV6-2 and TRBV6-3, could not be told apart with the 87-base-pair reads, so those segments were excluded. The authors suggested that the approach could potentially be extended to other disease states and immunological phenotypes. A further reported finding was that TCR beta sequences accurately predicted the HLA-A and HLA-B alleles for most subjects in the first cohort. Specific HLA alleles were associated with about 17,000 TCR beta sequences at a false discovery rate of 0.05 in a later analysis. Presence/absence analyses assumed roughly uniform sequencing depth across donors, an assumption that may not hold. Most TCR sequences were observed very rarely across donors, whereas some public TCRs were present in many individuals. Cytomegalovirus status was reported to be diagnosed by the classifier with high specificity and sensitivity in both the original and validation cohorts. This cohort had only TCR beta chains sequenced, and the lack of alpha or paired-chain data limited which features could be detected. A later analysis found that TCR association rates varied across HLA loci, with DRB1 alleles showing the most associated TCRs and HLA-C alleles the fewest. When HLA alleles, especially DR and DQ, strongly co-occurred, attributing TCR associations to individual alleles was difficult. In a later analysis, most CMV-associated TCR beta chains were found to appear HLA-restricted, with HLA associations seemingly driven largely by CMV exposure. Over 15 rarely observed V segments, including chromosome 9 orphons, were excluded from the earlier analysis of almost 600 of the donors because counts were too low. A later analysis found that HLA-associated TCR beta chains were more clonally expanded and had lower generation probabilities than equally common non-associated chains. Because some donors lacked HLA typing at each locus, the association tests relied only on the typed subset. A total of 150 to 200 TCR beta chains were listed by the study as associated with cytomegalovirus. According to a later genetic analysis, donors in an Asian-associated ancestry cluster had fewer N-insertions in productive TCRs than the approximately 650-donor mean. Three of the identified cytomegalovirus-associated TCR beta chains were confirmed in vitro to be specific for cytomegalovirus antigens. A cluster of highly shared sequence variants was judged likely to represent a technical artifact of the sequencing pipeline. In an earlier analysis of about 600 of the donors, most TCR beta V segments appeared in productive rearrangements about 90% or about 30% of the time, broadly matching IMGT annotations. The only immune exposure information available for the cohort was CMV serostatus. Correlated functional status among segregating V segments might reflect linkage disequilibrium, but an unknown experimental factor could not be ruled out. In a later analysis, several top co-occurrence clusters were reported to appear linked to parvovirus B19, influenza, CMV and Epstein-Barr virus. An association between a missense DCLRE1C variant and V-gene and J-gene trimming of TCR beta chains was found in a later genetic analysis and replicated in an independent cohort.

The cohort consisted of 600 to 700 healthy bone marrow donors. At the time of sampling, all cohort members were nominally healthy, though unrecorded immune exposures were likely present. The donor tested CMV seronegative, placing the donor among the 352 seronegative members of the cohort. Every donor gave a peripheral blood sample, and the peripheral blood mononuclear cells from that sample were used for TCR beta sequencing. Genomic DNA was extracted from the blood cell samples with the Qiagen DNeasy Blood Extraction Kit. Libraries were built with the immunoSEQ multiplex PCR assay. For the multiplex PCR, a mixture combining 60 forward primers for TCR Vbeta segments and 13 reverse primers for TCR Jbeta segments was used. The CDR3 region of rearranged TCR beta genes was amplified from genomic DNA with a multiplex PCR assay. The amplified TCR beta libraries were sequenced on the Illumina HiSeq System as 87-base-pair reads. As for how the authors treated the data: A later analysis tallied around 82 million unique TCR beta chains across the 666 repertoires, and about 12 million of those chains were shared by two or more donors. Raw reads were error-corrected and collapsed into unique sequences with a nearest-neighbor algorithm that merged closely related sequences to remove PCR and sequencing errors. V, D and J gene segments were assigned by aligning CDR3 sequences to IMGT reference sequences. For a sequence to be retained, a match of at least six nucleotides to both a V gene segment and a J gene segment was required. A rearrangement was called productive if the CDR3 had no stop codons and remained in frame with V and J, and every other rearrangement was called non-productive. Following IMGT convention, CDR3 was defined as the stretch from the second conserved V-encoded cysteine to the conserved J-encoded phenylalanine. The earlier analysis of a few hundred of the donors excluded sequences that lacked an unambiguous match to a single V gene segment. In an earlier analysis of approximately 500 of the donors, a V segment was called functional when productive rearrangements were above 56.7%, and segregating when the standard deviation between donors exceeded 5%. A statistical classification framework was built for diagnosing cytomegalovirus status from the catalog of TCR beta chain sequences. A later analysis assigned V and J genes by comparing TCR nucleotide sequences with IMGT/GENE-DB human TR gene sequences. The TCRdist pipeline was used in a later analysis to assign CDR3 sequences and most-parsimonious VDJ recombination scenarios. A later analysis defined each TCR beta chain by its CDR3 amino acid sequence plus V-gene family, and excluded reads lacking a unique V-gene family. In a later analysis, 450 to 600 highly shared, low-generation-probability nucleotide sequences were removed to address suspected cross-contamination and a sequencing artifact. For each public chain, a later analysis derived a clonal expansion index from normalized ranks of inferred template counts within each repertoire. In a later analysis, generation probabilities were computed using a VDJ recombination model fitted to out-of-frame rearrangements, and the results were checked against IGoR. Hypergeometric tests were used in a later analysis to score TCR-TCR, TCR-HLA and TCR-CMV co-occurrence, with a repertoire-size bias correction applied to the TCR pairs. A later analysis estimated false discovery rates by permuting HLA or CMV assignments 20 times. A later analysis grouped co-occurring TCRs with DBSCAN, adding TCRdist sequence similarity when clustering within HLA-allele-positive subsets. Co-occurrence clustering excluded repertoires with fewer than 30,000 or more than 120,000 public chains, plus five with anomalous nucleotide sharing. Here the immuneACCESS table is served through TCRdb, limited to in-frame sequences with V and J called. Missing clones are a known gap in these copies; in checked studies unresolved V genes cover under half, and the rest lacks a known reason. Clonal size and the V and J genes are those of that table, whereas D and trimming came from the DNA. The sample has over 150,000 clones on record, about 80% of them singletons. The ten largest make up 0.65% of the sample.

The CDR3 numbers 15 residues from cysteine through phenylalanine. The entry retains the CDR3 DNA only, 45 bases that are in frame from base 1. CDR1 and CDR2, per the germline V gene (reference sequence), are MNHNY and SVGAGI. At the junction V is shortened by 5 bases and J by 4 bases, with 15 bases in between. Sample: PBMCs. Recombination joined TRBV6-6 with TRBJ1-3, with the D gene not confidently named. The sequence came from a boy younger than 18 in good health and CMV-seronegative. The DNA reads as follows: TGTGCCAGCAGTGCCTTGGCGATACTAGGAAACACCATATATTTT. Its protein reads: CASSALAILGNTIYF.